A single sample is the source of the 18 T cell receptor beta chains below, sequenced in a study of response to subunit inactivated influenza vaccine. In TCRdb, the RT-PCR reads were re-called with MiXCR into one record per CDR3 protein. The sample includes 650,000 to 800,000 distinct CDR3 sequences, approximately 13% seen only once; the top ten take less than 9%. Sequenced here: PBMCs from blood, sampled around 15 days before vaccination. The receptors stem from a man aged 50 or older who received an inactivated influenza vaccine.

This clonotype was picked up a small number of times. V usage is TRBV10-3 and J usage is TRBJ1-1, with D maybe TRBD1 (6 bases). The CDR3 extends over 14 amino acids. The germline CDR1 and CDR2 sequences are ENHRY and SYGVKD. V was pared by 6 bases and J by 0 bases, with 11 bases between. CDR3 protein: CAIRGTTLNTEAFF. The CDR3 region has the DNA TGTGCCATCAGAGGGACAACCTTGAACACTGAAGCTTTCTTT.

The rearrangement joins TRBV11-2 to TRBJ2-1; 9 nucleotides line up with TRBD2. The V gene's germline CDR1 is SGHAT and CDR2 FQNNGV. J lost 0 bases, V lost 4 bases, and 10 bases had no gene match. This CDR3 spans 18 amino acids. The CDR3 DNA reads as TGTGCCAGCAGCTCCGGAACTCTAGCGGGAAGCTCCTACAATGAGCAGTTCTTC. Amino acids: CASSSGTLAGSSYNEQFF.

The V call is TRBV24-1, the J call TRBJ2-7; TRBD2 matches 7 bases. Losses at the gene ends were 1 base for V and 2 bases for J; bases not matched to a gene: 4. The CDR3 covers 15 residues. Germline CDR1 is KGHDR and CDR2 is SFDVKD. CDR3 nucleotides: TGTGCCACCAGTGATTTAGGTCGGGGGGCCTACGAGCAGTACTTC. Amino acid sequence: CATSDLGRGAYEQYF.

This clonotype was observed at least ten times. The rearrangement joins TRBV29-1 to TRBJ2-1; the match to TRBD2 covers 8 bases. Trimming removed 3 bases from V and 3 bases from J; junction bases left unmatched: 4. The CDR3 length is 14 residues. The germline CDR1 and CDR2 sequences are SQVTM and ANQGSEA. The CDR3 is CSVDRGGFYNEQFF. The CDR3 DNA sequence: TGCAGCGTTGATCGGGGGGGTTTCTACAATGAGCAGTTCTTC.

The chain has TRBV7-2 and TRBJ2-1; maybe TRBD2 (5 bases). This CDR3 is 17 amino acids long. V was cut by 5 bases and J by 0 bases, with 17 bases left in between. Germline lookup yields CDR1 SGHTA and CDR2 FQGNSA. CDR3 coding DNA: TGTGCCAGCAGCCCCTTCGTGGTAGCGAGCTCCTACAATGAGCAGTTCTTC. It encodes CASSPFVVASSYNEQFF.

This clonotype was observed a handful of times. This rearrangement joins TRBV20-1 to TRBJ2-6; possibly TRBD2 for D (5 bases). Germline V gene data show CDR1 as DFQATT and CDR2 as SNEGSKA (reference sequence). There are 15 residues in the CDR3. Trimming stripped 0 bases from V and 2 bases from J, with 8 bases between. The CDR3 nucleotides read TGCAGTGCTAGAGATTGGAGGCCTGGGGCCAACGTCCTGACTTTC. Its protein product is CSARDWRPGANVLTF.

In its sample, this clonotype was seen a few times. The CDR3 DNA reads TGTGCCTGGAGATGGGTCCCTGGGGGTGAGCAGTTCTTC. This codes for CAWRWVPGGEQFF. The V call is TRBV30, the J call TRBJ2-1; possibly TRBD1 or TRBD2 for D (5 bases each). The CDR3 contains 13 residues. The V and J ends lost 3 bases and 9 bases respectively, with 15 bases between them. Germline CDR1 is GTSNPN and CDR2 is SVGIG (reference sequence).

This clonotype was seen more than once but under ten times. The rearrangement joins TRBV7-2 to TRBJ2-4; no definite D call. The V and J ends lost 2 bases and 1 base respectively, with 6 bases between them. Germline V gene lookup returns CDR1 SGHTA and CDR2 FQGNSA. The CDR3 is 14 amino acids. The CDR3 nucleotides read TGTGCCAGCAGCTTAAACTACGCCAAAAACATTCAGTACTTC. It codes for CASSLNYAKNIQYF.

The chain recombines TRBV7-6 with TRBJ2-1, with D hard to call. Germline CDR1 and CDR2: SGHVS and FNYEAQ. The V end lost 5 bases, the J end lost 5 bases, and 10 bases lay between the germline ends. The CDR3 totals 13 residues. In nucleotides, the CDR3 is TGTGCCAGCAGCCCCGTATCTAACAATGAGCAGTTCTTC. Protein sequence: CASSPVSNNEQFF.

This clonotype was found many times. The V gene is TRBV29-1, the J gene TRBJ2-7, with TRBD1 matching over 8 bases. Germline loops: CDR1 SQVTM, CDR2 ANQGSEA. The CDR3 totals 13 residues. After removal of 6 bases from V and 0 bases from J, the junction contained 4 bases not matched to a gene. CDR3 sequence: CSVEGQVSYEQYF. Written as DNA, the CDR3 is TGCAGCGTAGAGGGACAGGTCTCCTACGAGCAGTACTTC.

This chain uses TRBV23-1 with TRBJ2-7, with D hard to call. TRBV23-1 falls under the ORF class, with uncertain function. V was trimmed by 4 bases and J by 3 bases, leaving 16 bases between them. CDR3 length: 15 amino acids. CDR3 bases: TGCGCCAGCAGTCCCATCAAGGGCGCCAACTACGAGCAGTACTTC. Amino acids: CASSPIKGANYEQYF.

This clonotype came up a few times. This rearrangement joins TRBV6-5 to TRBJ2-1; the match to TRBD2 covers 13 bases. CDR1 is MNHEY and CDR2 is SVGAGI in the germline V gene. With 4 bases clipped from V and 6 bases from J, the junction kept 3 bases outside the gene matches. The CDR3 is 15 residues long. The CDR3 spells CASSWTSGGSNEQFF. The CDR3, as DNA: TGTGCCAGCAGTTGGACTAGCGGGGGTTCCAATGAGCAGTTCTTC.

This clonotype has a handful of counts. The J gene is TRBJ2-2, the V gene TRBV7-9, with D uncertain. This CDR3 comprises 13 residues. The germline V and J ends were trimmed by 0 bases and 8 bases, with 7 bases remaining between them. The germline V gene encodes CDR1 SEHNR and CDR2 FQNEAQ (reference sequence). The CDR3 nucleotides are TGTGCCAGCAGCTTAGCCCTCATAGGGGAGCTGTTTTTT. This encodes CASSLALIGELFF.

V gene TRBV18 combines with J gene TRBJ2-7; TRBD1 agrees at 8 bases. The germline gives CDR1 KGHSH, CDR2 LQKENI. The CDR3 spans 13 residues. V was clipped by 3 bases and J by 6 bases; unmatched bases: 4. The CDR3 loop reads CASSPPTGVEQYF. The DNA of the CDR3 is TGTGCCAGCTCACCCCCGACAGGGGTCGAGCAGTACTTC.

J is TRBJ2-3 and V is TRBV4-3; TRBD2 agrees at 7 bases. The CDR3 length is 15 residues. Germline V gene data show CDR1 as LGHNA and CDR2 as YSLEER. V trimming: 2 bases; J trimming: 6 bases; junction bases outside the gene matches: 8. The CDR3 nucleotides are TGCGCCAGCAGCCAACTGGGGGGAGCGGGGGATACGCAGTATTTT. Amino acids: CASSQLGGAGDTQYF.

V gene TRBV5-1 combines with J gene TRBJ2-5; D possibly matches TRBD1 or TRBD2 (5 bases each). Germline V gene data show CDR1 as SGHRS and CDR2 as YFSETQ. This CDR3 spans 13 amino acids. Trimming stripped 5 bases from V and 1 base from J, with 9 bases between. CDR3 region: CASSKGSQETQYF. CDR3 nucleotide sequence: TGCGCCAGCAGTAAGGGGAGCCAAGAGACCCAGTACTTC.

The chain is built from TRBV12-3 or TRBV12-4 and TRBJ2-1; 13 bases map to TRBD2. V was pared by 5 bases and J by 5 bases, with 9 bases of the junction left unmatched. The CDR3 loop spans 17 amino acids. CDR3: CASSPKTSGGIHNEQFF. CDR3 coding DNA: TGTGCCAGCAGTCCAAAGACTAGCGGGGGGATCCACAATGAGCAGTTCTTC.

The chain employs TRBV12-3 or TRBV12-4 and TRBJ2-3; 8 positions match TRBD2. The CDR3 is 14 amino acids. The V gene end was trimmed by 8 bases and the J gene end by 3 bases; junction bases not matched to a gene: 7. The CDR3 nucleotides are TGTGCCAGCTCTCGGGGGGGCCAGACAGATACGCAGTATTTT. It yields the protein CASSRGGQTDTQYF.